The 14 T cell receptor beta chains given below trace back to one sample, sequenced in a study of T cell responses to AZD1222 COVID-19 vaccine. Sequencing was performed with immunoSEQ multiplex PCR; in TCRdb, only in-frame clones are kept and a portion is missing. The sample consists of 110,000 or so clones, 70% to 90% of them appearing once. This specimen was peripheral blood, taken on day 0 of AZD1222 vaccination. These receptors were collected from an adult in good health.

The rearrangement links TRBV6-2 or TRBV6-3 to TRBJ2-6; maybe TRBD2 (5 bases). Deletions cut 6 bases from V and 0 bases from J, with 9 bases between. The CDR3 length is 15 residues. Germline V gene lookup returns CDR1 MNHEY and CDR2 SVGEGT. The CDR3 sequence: CASSPGSSGANVLTF. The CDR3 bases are TGTGCCAGCAGCCCGGGGAGCTCTGGGGCCAACGTCCTGACTTTC.

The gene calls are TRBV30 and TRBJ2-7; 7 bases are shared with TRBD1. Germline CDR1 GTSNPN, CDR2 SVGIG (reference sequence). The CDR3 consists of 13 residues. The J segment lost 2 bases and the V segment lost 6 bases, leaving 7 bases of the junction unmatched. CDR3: CACKDRSPYEQYF. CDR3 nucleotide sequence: TGTGCCTGTAAGGACAGGTCTCCCTACGAGCAGTACTTC.

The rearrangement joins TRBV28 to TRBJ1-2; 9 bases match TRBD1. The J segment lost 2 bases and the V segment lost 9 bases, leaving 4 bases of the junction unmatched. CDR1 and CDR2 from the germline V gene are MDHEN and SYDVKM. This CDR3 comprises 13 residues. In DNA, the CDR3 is TGTGCCAGAGGACAGGGGTCGAACTATGGCTACACCTTC. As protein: CARGQGSNYGYTF.

CDR3 sequence (DNA): TGTGCCAGCAGCTCTTGGACTAGCGGGAGTGGCGAGCAGTACTTC. It is translated as CASSSWTSGSGEQYF. V and J are TRBV7-9 and TRBJ2-7; 13 bases fit TRBD2. Germline V gene data show CDR1 as SEHNR and CDR2 as FQNEAQ (reference sequence). V gave up 4 bases and J gave up 6 bases; unmatched junction bases: 6. The CDR3 is 15 amino acids.

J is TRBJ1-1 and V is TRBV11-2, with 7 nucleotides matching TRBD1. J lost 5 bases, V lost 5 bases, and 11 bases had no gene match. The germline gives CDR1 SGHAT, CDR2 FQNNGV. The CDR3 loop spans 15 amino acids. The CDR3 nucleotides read TGTGCCAGCAGCAACCTCAGGGGGAGAGGGACTGAAGCTTTCTTT. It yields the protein CASSNLRGRGTEAFF.

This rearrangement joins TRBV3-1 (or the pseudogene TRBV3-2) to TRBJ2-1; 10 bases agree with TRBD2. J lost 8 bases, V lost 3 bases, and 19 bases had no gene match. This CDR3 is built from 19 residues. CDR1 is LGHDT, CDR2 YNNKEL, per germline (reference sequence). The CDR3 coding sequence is TGTGCCAGCAGCCACCGAACACCGGGGCTAGCGGGGGTTCTAGATGAGCAGTTCTTC. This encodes CASSHRTPGLAGVLDEQFF.

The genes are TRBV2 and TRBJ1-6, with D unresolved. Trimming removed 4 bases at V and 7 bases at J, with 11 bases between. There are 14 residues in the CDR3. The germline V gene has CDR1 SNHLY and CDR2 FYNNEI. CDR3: CASSAQSGNSPLHF. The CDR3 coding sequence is TGTGCCAGCAGTGCTCAGTCTGGAAATTCACCCCTCCACTTT.

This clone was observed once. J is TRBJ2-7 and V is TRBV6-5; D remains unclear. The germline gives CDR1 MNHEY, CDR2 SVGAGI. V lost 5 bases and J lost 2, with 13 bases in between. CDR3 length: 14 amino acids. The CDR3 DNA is TGTGCCAGCAGTAACCCTAACCGGGCCTACGAGCAGTACTTC. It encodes CASSNPNRAYEQYF.

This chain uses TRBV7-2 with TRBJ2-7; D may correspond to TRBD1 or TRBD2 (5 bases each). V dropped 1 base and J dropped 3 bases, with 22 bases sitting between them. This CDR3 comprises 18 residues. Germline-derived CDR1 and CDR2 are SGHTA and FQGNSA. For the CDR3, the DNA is TGTGCCAGCAGCTTAGAAGTGTATCGCCGGGACGGTAACTACGAGCAGTACTTC. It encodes CASSLEVYRRDGNYEQYF.

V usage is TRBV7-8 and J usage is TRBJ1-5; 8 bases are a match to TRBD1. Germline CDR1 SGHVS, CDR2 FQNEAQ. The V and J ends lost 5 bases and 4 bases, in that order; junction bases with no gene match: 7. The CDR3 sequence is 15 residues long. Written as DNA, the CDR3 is TGTGCCAGCAGCACCGGGACAGGAGAGAATCAGCCCCAGCATTTT. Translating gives CASSTGTGENQPQHF.

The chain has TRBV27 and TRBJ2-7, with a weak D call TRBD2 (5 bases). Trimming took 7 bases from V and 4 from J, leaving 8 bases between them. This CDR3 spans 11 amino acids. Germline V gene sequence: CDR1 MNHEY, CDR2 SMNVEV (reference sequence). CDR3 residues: CASTPGYEQYF. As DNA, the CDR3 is TGTGCCAGCACCCCGGGGTACGAGCAGTACTTC.

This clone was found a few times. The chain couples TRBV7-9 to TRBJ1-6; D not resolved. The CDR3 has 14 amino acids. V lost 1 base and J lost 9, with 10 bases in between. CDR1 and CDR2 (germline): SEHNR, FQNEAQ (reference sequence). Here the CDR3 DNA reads TGTGCCAGCAGCTTAGAACGGGTTGTTTCACCCCTCCACTTT. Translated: CASSLERVVSPLHF.

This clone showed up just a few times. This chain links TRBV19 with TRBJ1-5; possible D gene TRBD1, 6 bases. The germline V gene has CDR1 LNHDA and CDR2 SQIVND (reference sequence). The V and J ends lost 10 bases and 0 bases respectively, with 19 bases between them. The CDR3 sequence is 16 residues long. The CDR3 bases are TGTGCCACCTCGCTACAGGGACCCAATAGCAATCAGCCCCAGCATTTT. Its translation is CATSLQGPNSNQPQHF. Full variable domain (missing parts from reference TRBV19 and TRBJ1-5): DGGITQSPKYLFRKEGQNVTLSCEQNLNHDAMYWYRQDPGQGLRLIYYSQIVNDFQKGDIAEGYSVSREKKESFPLTVTSAQKNPTAFYLCATSLQGPNSNQPQHFGDGTRLSIL.

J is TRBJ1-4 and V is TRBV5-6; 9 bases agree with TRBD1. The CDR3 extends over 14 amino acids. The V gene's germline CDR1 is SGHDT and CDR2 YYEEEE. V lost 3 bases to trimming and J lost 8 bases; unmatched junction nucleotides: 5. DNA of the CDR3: TGTGCCAGCAGCTGGGGACAGGGTGGCGAAAAACTGTTTTTT. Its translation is CASSWGQGGEKLFF.